Presented here are 30 T cell receptor beta chains from one specimen sequenced in a study of naive and memory T cell subsets. Two oligonucleotides, mixed equimolar, formed the beta constant-region primer covering TRBC1 and TRBC2. TCRdb used MiXCR to reprocess the UMI-ligation and nested PCR reads, holding one entry per CDR3 protein. The sample records some 100,000 distinct CDR3 sequences, 7% being singletons. The sequencing sample was made of central memory CD4+ T cells from blood. All receptors come from a human donor in good health.

The rearrangement uses TRBV28 and TRBJ2-7; D not certain. Trimming took 8 bases from V and 2 from J, leaving 13 bases between them. The germline gives CDR1 MDHEN, CDR2 SYDVKM. The CDR3 is made up of 13 amino acids. The chain's CDR3 is CASSRLPTYEQYF. In DNA, the CDR3 is TGTGCCAGCTCTAGGTTGCCTACCTACGAGCAGTACTTC.

This chain links TRBV7-2 with TRBJ2-5, with 8 bases aligning to TRBD1. The CDR3 has 15 residues. Unmatched junction bases numbered 9, after V lost 5 bases and J lost 4 bases. Germline CDR1 and CDR2: SGHTA and FQGNSA. The CDR3 region is CASSPGGELGETQYF. DNA for the CDR3: TGTGCCAGCAGCCCAGGGGGCGAGTTAGGAGAGACCCAGTACTTC. Based on the CDR3 plus reference TRBV7-2 and TRBJ2-5, the full variable domain is GAGVSQSPSNKVTEKGKDVELRCDPISGHTALYWYRQSLGQGLEFLIYFQGNSAPDKSGLPSDRFSAERTGGSVSTLTIQRTQQEDSAVYLCASSPGGELGETQYFGPGTRLLVL.

This clonotype was seen at least ten times. The gene calls are TRBV20-1 and TRBJ1-5; D unresolved. The CDR3 runs 16 residues. The V gene lost 0 bases and the J gene lost 1 base, with 13 bases spanning the gap. The V gene's germline CDR1 is DFQATT and CDR2 SNEGSKA (reference sequence). The CDR3 here is CSARDGFGGSNQPQHF. CDR3 DNA: TGCAGTGCTAGAGACGGGTTTGGAGGGAGCAATCAGCCCCAGCATTTT.

The J gene is TRBJ2-7, the V gene TRBV7-9, with D possibly called TRBD1 or TRBD2 (6 bases each). The CDR3 extends over 14 amino acids. Germline V CDR1 and CDR2: SEHNR, FQNEAQ (reference sequence). Between the trimmed V and J ends, which lost 4 bases and 4 bases, there was a span of 14 bases. CDR3 protein: CASSWGRGAYEQYF. Here the CDR3 DNA reads TGTGCCAGCAGCTGGGGTAGGGGGGCTTACGAGCAGTACTTC. Drawing the rest from reference TRBV7-9 and TRBJ2-7, the complete variable domain is DTGVSQNPRHKITKRGQNVTFRCDPISEHNRLYWYRQTLGQGPEFLTYFQNEAQLEKSRLLSDRFSAERPKGSFSTLEIQRTEQGDSAMYLCASSWGRGAYEQYFGPGTRLTVT.

Turning to this clonotype: This may stem from a read error, because a much larger clone lies one nucleotide away. This sequence joins TRBV20-1 and TRBJ2-1; 9 nucleotides match TRBD1. There are 15 residues in the CDR3. V was pared by 5 bases and J by 2 bases, with 7 bases of the junction left unmatched. Per germline, CDR1 DFQATT and CDR2 SNEGSKA (reference sequence). This CDR3 reads CSAEGQGVPYNEQFF. In DNA, the CDR3 is TGCAGTGCTGAGGGACAGGGAGTCCCCTACAATGAGCAGTTCTTC.

The chain recombines TRBV10-3 with TRBJ2-7; 8 bases fit TRBD2. Per germline, CDR1 ENHRY and CDR2 SYGVKD. CDR3 length: 14 amino acids. Germline trimming cut 8 bases from V and 4 bases from J; bases unmatched to any gene: 10. For the CDR3, the DNA is TGTGCCATCGGCCTCGGGGGGGCGCGGTACGAGCAGTACTTC. This codes for CAIGLGGARYEQYF.

This sequence joins TRBV4-2 and TRBJ2-3; D is unresolved. V shed 0 bases and J shed 5 bases, with 6 bases lying between them. Per the germline V gene, CDR1 is LGHNA and CDR2 is YNFKEQ. The CDR3 runs 13 residues. CDR3 residues: CASSQDRRDTQYF. The DNA for the CDR3 is TGTGCCAGCAGCCAAGATCGGCGAGATACGCAGTATTTT.

This clonotype was seen only a few times. V gene TRBV7-2 combines with J gene TRBJ2-3; perhaps TRBD1 as D (6 bases). Trimming stripped 4 bases from V and 1 base from J, with 24 bases between. This CDR3 is built from 19 residues. Germline V gene sequence: CDR1 SGHTA, CDR2 FQGNSA. The CDR3 here is CASSSKGGAAGKGTDTQYF. CDR3 sequence (DNA): TGTGCCAGCAGCTCGAAAGGGGGAGCTGCAGGGAAGGGCACAGATACGCAGTATTTT.

This clonotype was seen at least ten times. This chain joins TRBV7-2 and TRBJ1-2; D call uncertain. The CDR3 has 12 residues. Germline values: CDR1 SGHTA, CDR2 FQGNSA. Trimming took off 1 base at V and 4 bases at J, with 4 bases between the two ends. The CDR3: CASSLVSYGYTF. Here the CDR3 DNA reads TGTGCCAGCAGCTTAGTAAGCTATGGCTACACCTTC.

At least ten counts were recorded for this clonotype. The chain recombines TRBV2 with TRBJ2-3, with 7 bases that match TRBD2. CDR3 length equals 16 residues. Germline loops: CDR1 SNHLY, CDR2 FYNNEI. With V trimmed by 3 bases and J by 2 bases, 8 bases remained unmatched. The CDR3 nucleotides read TGTGCCAGCAGTGATTTACTAGCGCCCAACACAGATACGCAGTATTTT. Protein product: CASSDLLAPNTDTQYF. The full variable domain, its missing parts supplied by reference TRBV2 and TRBJ2-3, is EPEVTQTPSHQVTQMGQEVILRCVPISNHLYFYWYRQILGQKVEFLVSFYNNEISEKSEIFDDQFSVERPDGSNFTLKIRSTKLEDSAMYFCASSDLLAPNTDTQYFGPGTRLTVL.

In this sample, this clonotype turned up many times. The chain recombines TRBV6-6 with TRBJ2-3; the match to TRBD1 covers 7 bases. The CDR3 covers 16 residues. V gave up 8 bases and J gave up 6 bases; unmatched junction bases: 17. In germline, CDR1 is MNHNY, CDR2 SVGAGI (reference sequence). CDR3 bases: TGTGCCAGCCAGAAAACGACAGGGCTTGGTGTTGATACGCAGTATTTT. This codes for CASQKTTGLGVDTQYF.

V and J are TRBV14 and TRBJ2-3; no firm D call. Germline-derived CDR1 and CDR2 are SGHDN and FVKESK. The CDR3 consists of 12 residues. V dropped 1 base and J dropped 8 bases, with 7 bases sitting between them. CDR3 in amino acids: CASSQGGGTQYF. Here the CDR3 DNA reads TGTGCCAGCAGCCAAGGTGGTGGTACGCAGTATTTT.

The chain recombines TRBV24-1 with TRBJ2-3; D is undetermined. The length of the CDR3 is 15 residues. CDR1 is KGHDR and CDR2 is SFDVKD in the germline V gene. Trimming pared 9 bases from V and 3 bases from J, leaving 18 bases between. The chain's CDR3 is CATSDGTTRTDTQYF. CDR3 sequence (DNA): TGTGCCACCTCGGACGGCACTACGAGAACAGATACGCAGTATTTT.

The chain is built from TRBV9 and TRBJ2-1; unclear D gene. V was shortened by 4 bases and J by 7 bases, with 15 bases between the two germline ends. Germline V CDR1 and CDR2: SGDLS, YYNGEE. This CDR3 has 14 residues. The CDR3 loop is CASSRNLLENEQFF. The CDR3 DNA reads TGTGCCAGCAGCCGTAACTTATTAGAAAATGAGCAGTTCTTC.

The V and J genes are TRBV20-1 and TRBJ1-5; D remains unclear. CDR1 and CDR2 (germline): DFQATT, SNEGSKA (reference sequence). V was cut by 2 bases and J by 4 bases, with 12 bases left in between. This CDR3 has 14 residues. In nucleotides, the CDR3 is TGCAGTGCTAGATTTCCTGTGGGGAATCAGCCCCAGCATTTT. It encodes CSARFPVGNQPQHF.

The table lists this clonotype with many counts. The rearrangement links TRBV20-1 to TRBJ1-1; TRBD1 might be the D (6 bases). Germline-derived CDR1 and CDR2 are DFQATT and SNEGSKA (reference sequence). The CDR3 consists of 15 residues. V shed 5 bases and J shed 1 base, with 17 bases lying between them. As DNA, the CDR3 is TGCAGTGCTGAAGCCTCCGGGACACAGAACACTGAAGCTTTCTTT. Amino acid sequence: CSAEASGTQNTEAFF.

The chain recombines TRBV4-3 with TRBJ2-7; the D gene is possibly TRBD2 (5 bases). The CDR3 has 14 residues. From germline, CDR1 is LGHNA and CDR2 YSLEER. With 3 bases removed from V and 3 bases from J, the gap between germline ends came to 12 bases. The CDR3 loop reads CASSHTTAGYEQYF. The CDR3 DNA follows: TGCGCCAGCAGCCACACGACTGCGGGCTACGAGCAGTACTTC.

Worth noting for this clonotype: This may stem from a read error, because a much larger clone lies one nucleotide away. This CDR3 is CATSDHSAIVKSEQFF. The CDR3 DNA reads TGTGCCACCAGCGACCACTCAGCAATTGTTAAGAGCGAGCAGTTCTTC. This chain uses TRBV15 with TRBJ2-1, with no clear D. This CDR3 is built from 16 residues. From germline, CDR1 is LNHNV and CDR2 YYDKDF (reference sequence). The V end lost 5 bases, the J end lost 10 bases, and 24 bases lay between the germline ends.

This clonotype was seen ten or more times. The rearrangement links TRBV28 to TRBJ2-3; TRBD2 might be the D (6 bases). Germline lookup yields CDR1 MDHEN and CDR2 SYDVKM. CDR3 length: 14 residues. The V and J ends lost 5 bases and 4 bases respectively, with 13 bases between them. CDR3 residues: CASSAPGVADTQYF. CDR3 bases: TGTGCCAGCAGTGCCCCGGGGGTGGCAGATACGCAGTATTTT.

This clonotype was picked up many times. The chain recombines TRBV29-1 with TRBJ2-1; 9 bases match TRBD2. The ends lost 7 bases at V and 9 bases at J; junction bases unmatched: 16. Germline CDR1 is SQVTM and CDR2 is ANQGSEA. The CDR3 loop spans 15 amino acids. The CDR3 here is CSGRVSGRQYGEQFF. The CDR3 DNA is TGCAGCGGCAGGGTCAGCGGGAGGCAGTACGGTGAGCAGTTCTTC.

This clonotype was picked up many times. The chain combines TRBV12-5 with TRBJ1-2; 9 bases line up with TRBD1. CDR1 and CDR2 (germline): LGHNT, FRNRAP. Losses at the gene ends were 6 bases for V and 8 bases for J; bases not matched to a gene: 16. CDR3 length: 16 amino acids. The CDR3 reads CASGLLSTGGLIGYTF. The CDR3, as DNA: TGTGCTAGTGGCTTACTTTCGACAGGGGGACTTATAGGCTACACCTTC. The full variable domain, in which reference TRBV12-5 and TRBJ1-2 provide the parts outside the CDR3, is DARVTQTPRHKVTEMGQEVTMRCQPILGHNTVFWYRQTMMQGLELLAYFRNRAPLDDSGMPKDRFSAEMPDATLATLKIQPSEPRDSAVYFCASGLLSTGGLIGYTFGSGTRLTVV.

This chain uses TRBV20-1 with TRBJ2-1; D ambiguous. Germline assignment: CDR1 DFQATT and CDR2 SNEGSKA (reference sequence). V lost 3 bases to trimming and J lost 7 bases, with 19 bases between them. The CDR3 totals 15 residues. The CDR3 coding sequence is TGCAGTGCTAGTAGGGCCCCCCGTAGTGGGAATGAGCAGTTCTTC. It yields the protein CSASRAPRSGNEQFF.

The sample holds a few counts of this clonotype. The genes are TRBV9 and TRBJ1-2, with 7 bases identical to TRBD1. V shed 3 bases, J shed 5 bases, and the junction held 7 bases outside the gene matches. The CDR3 runs to 14 residues. Germline assignment: CDR1 SGDLS and CDR2 YYNGEE. CDR3 residues: CASSERTGEYGYTF. CDR3 nucleotide sequence: TGTGCCAGCAGCGAAAGGACAGGAGAATATGGCTACACCTTC.

The chain joins TRBV12-3 or TRBV12-4 to TRBJ2-3; D is unclear. V dropped 3 bases and J dropped 3 bases, with 13 bases sitting between them. The CDR3 is 15 amino acids. The CDR3 nucleotides read TGTGCCAGCAGTTTTAACAGTCTGGGGACAGATACGCAGTATTTT. This translates into CASSFNSLGTDTQYF.

This clonotype turned up a few times. This chain links TRBV7-2 with TRBJ2-1; 9 bases map to TRBD2. The CDR3 is 15 residues long. The germline V gene encodes CDR1 SGHTA and CDR2 FQGNSA. The V and J ends lost 1 base and 7 bases, in that order; junction bases with no gene match: 5. The CDR3 DNA sequence: TGTGCCAGCAGCTTAGTGGCGGGGGGGCCTAATGAGCAGTTCTTC. Translating it yields CASSLVAGGPNEQFF.

The table lists this clonotype with many counts. The rearrangement joins TRBV7-3 to TRBJ1-1; tentatively, D is TRBD1 (6 bases). The ends were cut back, 2 bases at V and 0 bases at J, with 10 bases in the middle. This CDR3 has 15 amino acids. Germline CDR1 is SGHTA and CDR2 is FQGTGA. CDR3 loop: CASSLQTGLNTEAFF. CDR3 in DNA: TGTGCCAGCAGCTTACAAACAGGGCTGAACACTGAAGCTTTCTTT.

In its sample, this clonotype was seen a few times. The chain recombines TRBV3-1 with TRBJ2-3; D ambiguous. Germline V gene lookup returns CDR1 LGHDT and CDR2 YNNKEL (reference sequence). V lost 5 bases and J 0 bases, leaving 6 bases between the germline ends. CDR3 length: 13 amino acids. CDR3 in amino acids: CASSIGSTDTQYF. CDR3 nucleotide sequence: TGTGCCAGCAGCATAGGCAGCACAGATACGCAGTATTTT.

This clonotype showed up many times. This rearrangement joins TRBV4-3 to TRBJ1-2, with a tentative D call TRBD1 (5 bases). The germline CDR1 and CDR2 sequences are LGHNA and YSLEER. The CDR3 consists of 16 residues. V lost 1 base, J lost 2 bases, and 14 bases lay in between. The CDR3 bases are TGCGCCAGCAGCCAAGTTGGGGCTGGTGGGAACTATGGCTACACCTTC. Its translation: CASSQVGAGGNYGYTF.

This clonotype was counted at least ten times. This sequence joins TRBV6-5 and TRBJ2-5; D is tentatively TRBD1 or TRBD2 (6 bases each). The CDR3 is made up of 14 amino acids. CDR1 and CDR2 from the germline V gene are MNHEY and SVGAGI. The V gene lost 3 bases and the J gene lost 4 bases, with 12 bases spanning the gap. The chain's CDR3 is CASSYGGRGETQYF. The CDR3 nucleotides are TGTGCCAGCAGTTATGGGGGGCGTGGAGAGACCCAGTACTTC.

This clonotype was detected ten times or more. The genes are TRBV12-3 or TRBV12-4 and TRBJ2-7; D may be TRBD2 (5 bases). The V end was cut by 6 bases, the J end by 3 bases, with 9 bases between. The CDR3 is 12 residues long. In nucleotides, the CDR3 is TGTGCCAGCAGAACGGGGATCTACGAGCAGTACTTC. Residues: CASRTGIYEQYF.